What follows are 18 T cell receptor beta chains derived from one specimen sequenced in a study of T cell responses to AZD1222 COVID-19 vaccine. Profiling relied on immunoSEQ multiplex PCR, and the TCRdb table lists in-frame clones only, not all of them. The data contain 90,000 to 150,000 clones, 75% to 95% of them singletons. Specimen: peripheral blood, collected 28 days after the second dose of the MenACWY control vaccine. The origin of the receptors is an adult who received the MenACWY meningococcal vaccine as a control.

The genes are TRBV4-2 and TRBJ2-7, with D tentatively TRBD1 or TRBD2 (5 bases each). Germline CDR1 is LGHNA and CDR2 is YNFKEQ. This CDR3 has 17 residues. Deletions cut 4 bases from V and 0 bases from J, with 19 bases between. CDR3 DNA sequence: TGTGCCAGCAGCCCTCGATCCGGGGCTAGGAGCTCCTACGAGCAGTACTTC. It specifies CASSPRSGARSSYEQYF.

The chain carries TRBV10-1 and TRBJ2-5, with D uncertain. This CDR3 is 14 amino acids long. V was clipped by 4 bases and J by 5 bases, with 14 bases between them. Per the germline V gene, CDR1 is WNHNN and CDR2 is SYGVQD (reference sequence). In nucleotides, the CDR3 is TGCGCCAGCAGTGCCCGACCCCTCGGCGAGACCCAGTACTTC. Translating gives CASSARPLGETQYF.

The rearrangement links TRBV4-3 to TRBJ1-2; 7 bases match TRBD1. The CDR3 contains 14 residues. Germline loops: CDR1 LGHNA, CDR2 YSLEER. V lost 1 base to trimming and J lost 8 bases; unmatched junction nucleotides: 7. CDR3 nucleotides: TGCGCCAGCAGCCAAGTCCGACAGGGCCGGGGCTACACCTTC. Translating gives CASSQVRQGRGYTF.

The chain joins TRBV6-4 to TRBJ1-2; TRBD1 matches at 7 bases. This CDR3 is 15 amino acids long. The junction had 10 bases not matched to a gene; V was cut back by 5 bases and J by 4 bases. Germline loops: CDR1 MRHNA, CDR2 SNTAGT. The CDR3 is CASSRTGEKGYGYTF. CDR3 DNA sequence: TGTGCCAGCAGTCGTACAGGGGAAAAAGGCTATGGCTACACCTTC.

Only a few counts were recorded for this clone. V and J are TRBV18 and TRBJ2-5; D is tentatively TRBD1 or TRBD2 (6 bases each). The CDR3 loop spans 14 amino acids. Germline V lookup: CDR1 KGHSH, CDR2 LQKENI. The V gene lost 0 bases and the J gene lost 5 bases, with 10 bases spanning the gap. CDR3 loop: CASSPPVGGETQYF. The CDR3 DNA follows: TGTGCCAGCTCACCACCGGTAGGGGGGGAGACCCAGTACTTC.

This clone was counted a few times. The rearrangement uses TRBV7-9 and TRBJ2-7; 11 positions agree with TRBD2. Germline V lookup: CDR1 SEHNR, CDR2 FQNEAQ (reference sequence). The CDR3 consists of 13 residues. The ends lost 10 bases at V and 6 bases at J; junction bases unmatched: 8. CDR3 DNA sequence: TGTGCCACCTCTCTAGCGGGGGGTGGCGAGCAGTACGTC. Amino acid sequence: CATSLAGGGEQYV.

This chain connects TRBV20-1 to TRBJ2-1; D ambiguous. Between the trimmed V and J ends, which lost 3 bases and 5 bases, there was a span of 17 bases. The CDR3 spans 15 residues. Germline CDR1 DFQATT, CDR2 SNEGSKA (reference sequence). CDR3 sequence: CSASSWGVGHNEQFF. The CDR3 nucleotides are TGCAGTGCTAGTTCCTGGGGTGTCGGTCACAATGAGCAGTTCTTC.

This chain connects TRBV4-3 to TRBJ1-5, with 8 bases aligning to TRBD1. The CDR3 loop spans 17 amino acids. CDR1 is LGHNA, CDR2 YSLEER, per germline. The V segment lost 0 bases and the J segment 7 bases; nucleotides outside the gene matches: 11. The CDR3 spells CASSQDSLTGEYQPQHF. CDR3 in DNA: TGCGCCAGCAGCCAAGATAGTTTGACAGGGGAGTACCAGCCCCAGCATTTT.

The V call is TRBV4-2, the J call TRBJ2-5; 8 nucleotides agree with TRBD2. The V gene's germline CDR1 is LGHNA and CDR2 YNFKEQ. The CDR3 sequence is 15 residues long. The J segment lost 5 bases and the V segment lost 0 bases, leaving 5 bases of the junction unmatched. As DNA, the CDR3 is TGTGCCAGCAGCCAAGATCCCGGGGGGGCGGAGACCCAGTACTTC. Protein: CASSQDPGGAETQYF.

The CDR3 region is CASSPAGTGSYEQYF. As DNA, the CDR3 is TGTGCCAGCTCACCAGCCGGGACAGGGTCCTACGAGCAGTACTTC. This rearrangement joins TRBV18 to TRBJ2-7; TRBD1 aligns across 9 bases. Germline values: CDR1 KGHSH, CDR2 LQKENI. The V segment lost 2 bases and the J segment 1 base; nucleotides outside the gene matches: 3. This CDR3 has 15 residues.

The sample holds a few counts of this clone. The chain links TRBV5-6 to TRBJ1-4; the match to TRBD1 covers 9 bases. Germline CDR1 reads SGHDT; CDR2 reads YYEEEE. CDR3 size: 17 residues. V shed 4 bases and J 4 bases; nucleotides not matched to a gene: 11. The CDR3 is CASSTIRTGALNEKLFF. The CDR3 coding sequence is TGTGCCAGCAGCACGATTCGGACAGGGGCCCTTAATGAAAAACTGTTTTTT.

This clone was recorded only once. The chain employs TRBV2 and TRBJ2-5; D is uncertain. V was clipped by 2 bases and J by 2 bases, with 6 bases between them. Germline-derived CDR1 and CDR2 are SNHLY and FYNNEI. The CDR3 sequence is 13 residues long. Here the CDR3 reads CASSEFAQETQYF. The CDR3 coding sequence is TGTGCCAGCAGTGAATTTGCGCAAGAGACCCAGTACTTC.

The CDR3 DNA is TGTGCCAGCAGTGACGGGTCGGGGGGCCCTCAAGAGACCCAGTACTTC. This translates into CASSDGSGGPQETQYF. The rearrangement joins TRBV6-4 to TRBJ2-5; tentative D call: TRBD2 (7 bases). CDR1 MRHNA and CDR2 SNTAGT come from the germline V gene. The V end was cut by 2 bases, the J end by 2 bases, with 15 bases between. This CDR3 is 16 amino acids long.

The chain recombines TRBV27 with TRBJ1-5, with a possible D match to TRBD1 (5 bases). This CDR3 contains 13 residues. Looked up from germline, CDR1 is MNHEY and CDR2 is SMNVEV (reference sequence). The V and J ends lost 6 bases and 7 bases respectively, with 13 bases between them. The CDR3 protein is CASRPTERQPQHF. For the CDR3, the DNA is TGTGCCAGCAGACCGACAGAGAGGCAGCCCCAGCATTTT.

V is TRBV12-3 or TRBV12-4 and J is TRBJ1-2; D remains ambiguous. V lost 3 bases to trimming and J lost 2 bases, with 7 bases between them. The CDR3 extends over 13 amino acids. CDR3 in amino acids: CASSLPKNYGYTF. In nucleotides, the CDR3 is TGTGCCAGCAGTTTGCCCAAAAACTATGGCTACACCTTC.

The V and J genes are TRBV18 and TRBJ1-3; 10 bases fit TRBD1. CDR1 is KGHSH, CDR2 LQKENI, per germline. The CDR3 is 17 residues long. The trim removed 4 bases at V and 0 bases at J, leaving 6 bases unmatched. The CDR3 DNA sequence: TGTGCCAGCTCACGAACGGACAGGGGGGTCTCTGGAAACACCATATATTTT. This encodes CASSRTDRGVSGNTIYF.

This chain uses TRBV28 with TRBJ2-3, with D perhaps TRBD1 or TRBD2 (5 bases each). The CDR3 loop spans 11 amino acids. V lost 6 bases to trimming and J lost 11 bases, with 12 bases between them. CDR1 MDHEN and CDR2 SYDVKM come from the germline V gene. The CDR3 nucleotides read TGTGCCAGCAGAACCGGGGCAGGGCAGTATTTT. Protein product: CASRTGAGQYF.

The V gene is TRBV19, the J gene TRBJ1-1; D ambiguous. Germline loops: CDR1 LNHDA, CDR2 SQIVND (reference sequence). The length of the CDR3 is 13 residues. Trimming cost V 7 bases and J 5 bases, with 14 bases left between them. The CDR3 coding sequence is TGTGCCAGTACCGACCCTTTAGGAACTGAAGCTTTCTTT. Its translation is CASTDPLGTEAFF.